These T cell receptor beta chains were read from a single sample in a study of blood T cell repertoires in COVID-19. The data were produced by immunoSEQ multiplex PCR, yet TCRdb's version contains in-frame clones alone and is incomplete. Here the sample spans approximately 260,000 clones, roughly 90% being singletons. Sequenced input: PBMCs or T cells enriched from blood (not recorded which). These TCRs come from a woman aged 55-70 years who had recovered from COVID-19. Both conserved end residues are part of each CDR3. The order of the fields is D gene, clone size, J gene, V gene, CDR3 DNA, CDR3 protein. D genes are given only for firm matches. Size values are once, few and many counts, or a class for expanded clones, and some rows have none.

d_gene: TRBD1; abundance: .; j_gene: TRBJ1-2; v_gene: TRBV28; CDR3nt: TGTGCCAGCAGCCCGGGACAGGGGAACTATGGCTACACCTTC; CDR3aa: CASSPGQGNYGYTF
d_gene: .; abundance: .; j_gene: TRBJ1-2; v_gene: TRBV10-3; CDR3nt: TGTGCCATCAGTGAGCCCACCACAGATCTCGGACAGTTCTTGCACGGCTACACCTTC; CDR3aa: CAISEPTTDLGQFLHGYTF
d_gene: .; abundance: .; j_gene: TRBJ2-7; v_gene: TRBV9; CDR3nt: TGTGCCAGCCCTAACTACGAGCAGTACTTC; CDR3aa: CASPNYEQYF
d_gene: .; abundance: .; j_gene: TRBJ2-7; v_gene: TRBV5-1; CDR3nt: TGCGCCAGCACCGACCCGACAGGCGCCTACGAGCAGTACTTC; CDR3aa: CASTDPTGAYEQYF
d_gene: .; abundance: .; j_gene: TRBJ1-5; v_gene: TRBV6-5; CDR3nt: TGTGCCAGCAGCCTACTTGGAGGGGGCAATCAGCCCCAGCATTTT; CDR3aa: CASSLLGGGNQPQHF
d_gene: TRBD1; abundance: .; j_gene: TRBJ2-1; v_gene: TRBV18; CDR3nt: TGTGCCAGCCGAAGGACAGGACAGGCCTTAAATGAGCAGTTCTTC; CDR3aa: CASRRTGQALNEQFF
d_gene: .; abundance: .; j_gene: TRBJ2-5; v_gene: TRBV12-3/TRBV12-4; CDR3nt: TGTGCCACCGGGGATCTTACGACGGAGACCCAGTACTTC; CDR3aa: CATGDLTTETQYF
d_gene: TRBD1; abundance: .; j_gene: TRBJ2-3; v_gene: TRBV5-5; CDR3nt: TGTGCCAGCAGCTCAGACAGGGCTAGTCGCACAGATACGCAGTATTTT; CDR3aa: CASSSDRASRTDTQYF
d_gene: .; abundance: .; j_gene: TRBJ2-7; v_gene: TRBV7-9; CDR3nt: TGTGCCAGCAGCTTCCCCGGGGGACCAAGCATGCACGAGCAGTACTTC; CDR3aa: CASSFPGGPSMHEQYF
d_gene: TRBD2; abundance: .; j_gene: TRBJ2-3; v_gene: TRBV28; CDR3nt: TGTGCCAGCAGTCCCCCCGGACTAGCGGGAGGGGGTGCGCAGTATTTT; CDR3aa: CASSPPGLAGGGAQYF
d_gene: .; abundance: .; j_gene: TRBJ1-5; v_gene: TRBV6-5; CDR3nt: TGTGCCAGCAGTCCAAGGGAGGGGCAGCCCCAGCATTTT; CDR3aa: CASSPREGQPQHF
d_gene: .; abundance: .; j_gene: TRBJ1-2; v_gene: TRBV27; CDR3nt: TGTGCCAGCAGTTTATCGAGTTCAGGGAACTATGGCTACACCTTC; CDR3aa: CASSLSSSGNYGYTF
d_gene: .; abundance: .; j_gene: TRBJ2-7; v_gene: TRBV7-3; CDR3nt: TGTGCCAGCAGCCCCGATGGACAGAATTCCTACGAGCAGTACTTC; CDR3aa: CASSPDGQNSYEQYF
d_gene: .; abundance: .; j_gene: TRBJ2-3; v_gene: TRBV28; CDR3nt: TGTGCCATCGACGGGGAACGAGGGCCAGATACGCAGTATTTT; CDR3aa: CAIDGERGPDTQYF
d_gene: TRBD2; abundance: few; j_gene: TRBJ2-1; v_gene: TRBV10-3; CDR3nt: TGTGCCATCAGTGAAATACTAGCGGATTACAATGAGCAGTTCTTC; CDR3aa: CAISEILADYNEQFF
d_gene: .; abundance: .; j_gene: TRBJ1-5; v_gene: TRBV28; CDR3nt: TGTGCCAGCAGTTTGGGAGAACATAGCAATCAGCCCCAGCATTTT; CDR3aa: CASSLGEHSNQPQHF
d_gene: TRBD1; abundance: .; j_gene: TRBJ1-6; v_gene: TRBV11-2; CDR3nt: TGTGCCAGCAGCTTAAACAGGGGGCGATATGGTAATTCACCCCTCCACTTT; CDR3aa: CASSLNRGRYGNSPLHF
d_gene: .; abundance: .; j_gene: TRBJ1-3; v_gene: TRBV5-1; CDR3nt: TGCGCCAGCAGCTTGGGGAGATCGACTGGAAACACCATATATTTT; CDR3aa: CASSLGRSTGNTIYF
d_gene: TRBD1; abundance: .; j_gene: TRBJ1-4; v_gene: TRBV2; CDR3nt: TGTGCCAGCAGACGAGAGGGACAGGGACTGTTTTTT; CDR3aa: CASRREGQGLFF
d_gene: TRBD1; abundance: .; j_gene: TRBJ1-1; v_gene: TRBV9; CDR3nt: TGTGCCAGCAGCGTAGAACAGGGGGCTGAAGCTTTCTTT; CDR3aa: CASSVEQGAEAFF
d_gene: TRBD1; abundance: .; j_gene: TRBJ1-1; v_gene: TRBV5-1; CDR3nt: TGCGCCAGCAGCTTGGAAGGACAGGCTGAAGCTTTCTTT; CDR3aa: CASSLEGQAEAFF
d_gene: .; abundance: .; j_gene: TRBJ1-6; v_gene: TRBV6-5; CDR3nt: TGTGCCAGCAGTTACAGAGGGCTCGATAATTCACCCCTCCACTTT; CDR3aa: CASSYRGLDNSPLHF
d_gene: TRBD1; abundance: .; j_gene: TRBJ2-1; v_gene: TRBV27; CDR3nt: TGTGCCAGCAGTTCAGGGACAGGGATGGGATCCTACAATGAGCAGTTCTTC; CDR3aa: CASSSGTGMGSYNEQFF